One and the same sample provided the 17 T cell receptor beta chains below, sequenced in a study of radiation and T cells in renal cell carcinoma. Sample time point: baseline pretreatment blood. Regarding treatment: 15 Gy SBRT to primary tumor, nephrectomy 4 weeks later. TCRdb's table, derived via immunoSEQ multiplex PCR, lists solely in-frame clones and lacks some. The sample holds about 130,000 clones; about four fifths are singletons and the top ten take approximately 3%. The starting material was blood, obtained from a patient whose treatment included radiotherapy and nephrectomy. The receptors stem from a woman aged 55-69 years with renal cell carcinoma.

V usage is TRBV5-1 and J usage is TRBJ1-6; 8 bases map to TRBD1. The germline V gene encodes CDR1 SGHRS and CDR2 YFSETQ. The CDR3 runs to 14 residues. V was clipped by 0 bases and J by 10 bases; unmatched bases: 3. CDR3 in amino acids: CASSLGQGRSPLHF. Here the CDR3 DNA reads TGCGCCAGCAGCTTGGGACAGGGGCGGTCACCCCTCCACTTT.

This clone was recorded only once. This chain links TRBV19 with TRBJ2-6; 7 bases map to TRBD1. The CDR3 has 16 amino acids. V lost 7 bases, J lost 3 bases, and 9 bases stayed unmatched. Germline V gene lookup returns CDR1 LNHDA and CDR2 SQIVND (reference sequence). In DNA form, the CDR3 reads TGTGCCAGTAACAGGGGCTCCCGGGGTGGGGCCAACGTCCTGACTTTC. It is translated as CASNRGSRGGANVLTF.

As DNA, the CDR3 is TGCGCCAGCAGCCGGGTCCAGGGGAACTACGAGCAGTACTTC. Encoded protein: CASSRVQGNYEQYF. The chain uses TRBV4-3 and TRBJ2-7, with D perhaps TRBD1 (6 bases). The CDR3 consists of 14 residues. Trimming took off 4 bases at V and 3 bases at J, with 13 bases between the two ends. Germline V lookup: CDR1 LGHNA, CDR2 YSLEER.

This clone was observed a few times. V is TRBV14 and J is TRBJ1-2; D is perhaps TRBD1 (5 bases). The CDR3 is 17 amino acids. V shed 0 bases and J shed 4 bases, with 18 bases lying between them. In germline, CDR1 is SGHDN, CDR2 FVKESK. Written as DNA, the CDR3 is TGTGCCAGCAGCCAAGAAGGCACCCCCAGGGCGGTCTATGGCTACACCTTC. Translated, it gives CASSQEGTPRAVYGYTF.

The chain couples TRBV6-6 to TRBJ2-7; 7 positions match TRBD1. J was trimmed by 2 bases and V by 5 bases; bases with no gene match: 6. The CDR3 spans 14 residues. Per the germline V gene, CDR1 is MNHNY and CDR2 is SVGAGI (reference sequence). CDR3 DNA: TGTGCCAGCAGTCCTCCGACAGGGACCTACGAGCAGTACTTC. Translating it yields CASSPPTGTYEQYF.

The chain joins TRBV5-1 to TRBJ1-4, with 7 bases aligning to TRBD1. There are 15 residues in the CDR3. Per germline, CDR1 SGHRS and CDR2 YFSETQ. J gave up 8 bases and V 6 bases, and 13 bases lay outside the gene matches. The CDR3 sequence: CASTAFGQEGEKLFF. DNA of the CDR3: TGCGCCAGCACGGCCTTCGGACAGGAGGGGGAAAAACTGTTTTTT.

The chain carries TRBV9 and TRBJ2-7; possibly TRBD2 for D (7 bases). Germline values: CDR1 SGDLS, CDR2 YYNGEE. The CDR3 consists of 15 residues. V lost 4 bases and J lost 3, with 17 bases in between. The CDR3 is CASSPGERGVYEQYF. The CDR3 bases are TGTGCCAGCAGCCCAGGGGAACGGGGGGTCTACGAGCAGTACTTC. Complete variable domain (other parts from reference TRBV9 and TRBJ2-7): DSGVTQTPKHLITATGQRVTLRCSPRSGDLSVYWYQQSLDQGLQFLIQYYNGEERAKGNILERFSAQQFPDLHSELNLSSLELGDSALYFCASSPGERGVYEQYFGPGTRLTVT.

CDR3 region: CASSWNRDNTGELFF. In nucleotides, the CDR3 is TGTGCCAGCAGCTGGAACAGGGACAACACCGGGGAGCTGTTTTTT. The chain recombines TRBV7-6 with TRBJ2-2; D is possibly TRBD1 (6 bases). Germline CDR1 is SGHVS and CDR2 is FNYEAQ. Trimming took 4 bases from V and 2 from J, leaving 11 bases between them. This CDR3 is built from 15 residues.

The CDR3 protein is CASSGIPSGVYNEQFF. The CDR3 DNA reads TGTGCCAGCAGTGGCATCCCTAGCGGGGTTTACAATGAGCAGTTCTTC. The chain is built from TRBV2 and TRBJ2-1; TRBD2 aligns across 9 bases. The germline V gene encodes CDR1 SNHLY and CDR2 FYNNEI. The CDR3 is 16 residues long. The V and J ends lost 4 bases and 4 bases, in that order; junction bases with no gene match: 8.

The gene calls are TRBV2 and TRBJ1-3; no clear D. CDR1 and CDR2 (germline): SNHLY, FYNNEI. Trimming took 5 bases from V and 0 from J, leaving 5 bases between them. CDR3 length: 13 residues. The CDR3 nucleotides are TGTGCCAGCAGTCCAGACTCTGGAAACACCATATATTTT. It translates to CASSPDSGNTIYF.

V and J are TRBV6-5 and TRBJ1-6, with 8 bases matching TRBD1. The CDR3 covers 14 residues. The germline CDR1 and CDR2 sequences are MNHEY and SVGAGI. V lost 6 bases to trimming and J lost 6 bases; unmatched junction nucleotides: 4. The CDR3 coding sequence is TGTGCCAGCAGCGTAACAGGGGGTAATTCACCCCTCCACTTT. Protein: CASSVTGGNSPLHF.

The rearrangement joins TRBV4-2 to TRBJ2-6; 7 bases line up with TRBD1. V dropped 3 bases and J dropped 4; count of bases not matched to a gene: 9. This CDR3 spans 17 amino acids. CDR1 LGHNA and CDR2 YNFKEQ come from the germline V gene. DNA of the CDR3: TGTGCCAGCAGCCAGAGATCACAGGGGACCGGGGCCAACGTCCTGACTTTC. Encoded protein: CASSQRSQGTGANVLTF.

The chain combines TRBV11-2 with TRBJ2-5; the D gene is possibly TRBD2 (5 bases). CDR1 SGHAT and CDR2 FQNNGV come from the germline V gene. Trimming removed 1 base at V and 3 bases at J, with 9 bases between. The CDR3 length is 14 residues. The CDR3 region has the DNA TGTGCCAGCAGCTTAGGTCCGAGGGAAGAGACCCAGTACTTC. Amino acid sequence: CASSLGPREETQYF.

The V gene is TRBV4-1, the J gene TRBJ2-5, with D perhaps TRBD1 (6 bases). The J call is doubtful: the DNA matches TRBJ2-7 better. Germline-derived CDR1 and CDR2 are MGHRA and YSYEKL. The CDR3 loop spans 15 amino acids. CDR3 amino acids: CASSQDRGSSYEQYF. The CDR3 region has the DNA TGCGCCAGCAGCCAAGATAGGGGGAGCTCCTACGAGCAGTACTTC.

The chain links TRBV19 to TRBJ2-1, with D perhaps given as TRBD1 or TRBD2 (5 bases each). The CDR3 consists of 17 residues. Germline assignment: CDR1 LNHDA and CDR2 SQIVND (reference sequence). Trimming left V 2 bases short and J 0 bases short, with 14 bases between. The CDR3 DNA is TGTGCCAGTAGTATATCATGGGGGACCCTCTCCTACAATGAGCAGTTCTTC. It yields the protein CASSISWGTLSYNEQFF.

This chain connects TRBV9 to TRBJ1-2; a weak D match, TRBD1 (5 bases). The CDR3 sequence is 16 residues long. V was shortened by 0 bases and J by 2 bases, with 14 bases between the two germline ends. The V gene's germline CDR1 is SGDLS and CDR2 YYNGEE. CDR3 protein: CASSVEGPGSNYGYTF. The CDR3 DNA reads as TGTGCCAGCAGCGTAGAAGGGCCAGGGAGCAACTATGGCTACACCTTC.

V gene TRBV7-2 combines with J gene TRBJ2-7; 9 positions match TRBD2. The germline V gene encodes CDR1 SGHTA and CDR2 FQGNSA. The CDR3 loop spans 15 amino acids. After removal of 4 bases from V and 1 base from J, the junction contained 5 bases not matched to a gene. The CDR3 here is CASSSALAGSYEQYF. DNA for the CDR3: TGTGCCAGCAGCTCAGCTCTAGCGGGGTCCTACGAGCAGTACTTC.